This T cell receptor beta chain emerged from a study of identical twins. Study results and limitations: Reduced insertions were recorded for abundant cord blood beta clonotypes, with no such pattern in memory repertoires. Models came in too low on out-of-frame TCR alpha sharing in monozygotic twins.

This CDR3 has 15 residues. Trimming pared 6 bases from V and 3 bases from J, leaving 16 bases between. The table lists this clonotype with many counts. Its antigen is unknown. TCRdb itself ran the 5' RACE reads through MiXCR, one entry per CDR3 protein. The sample includes 500,000 to 650,000 distinct CDR3 sequences, about 7% of them seen just once. This same sample was also taken into another study, of yellow fever vaccine responses in identical twins. Turning to that study: Twins' vaccine T cell response reportedly gave the appearance of partial convergence and partial personalization.

The clonotype originates from a woman between 18 and 29 years old in good health. The sample comprised PBMCs. The chain combines TRBV12-3 or TRBV12-4 with TRBJ2-3; weak D call: TRBD2 (7 bases). This CDR3 is CASSLGGGATDTQYF. CDR3 sequence (DNA): TGTGCCAGCAGCCTAGGGGGGGGGGCGACAGATACGCAGTATTTT.